Listed below are T cell receptor beta chains from one sample, sequenced in a study of molecular identifiers for immune sequencing clone quantification. In TCRdb, the PCR reads were re-called with MiXCR into one record per CDR3 protein. This table holds 400,000 to 600,000 distinct CDR3 sequences, roughly 25% found once. The sample taken for sequencing was naive CD8+ T cells from blood, with Jurkat cell RNA spiked in. These receptors originate from a human donor in good health. Some libraries in this study had Jurkat cell RNA spiked in. The CDR3 runs from the conserved cysteine through the conserved F or W. A D gene is named only where the DNA matches it firmly. Expanded clones get a size class; other rows say once, few or many, or leave the size out.

V gene	J gene	clone size	D gene	CDR3 protein	CDR3 DNA
TRBV20-1	TRBJ1-1	many	.	CSADLNTEAFF	TGCAGTGCTGACCTGAACACTGAAGCTTTCTTT
TRBV24-1	TRBJ1-5	.	.	CATSDLNNNQPQHF	TGTGCCACCAGTGATTTGAATAACAATCAGCCCCAGCATTTT
TRBV6-2/TRBV6-3	TRBJ2-7	.	.	CASSHREQYF	TGTGCCAGCAGTCACCGGGAGCAGTACTTC
TRBV7-8	TRBJ2-2	.	.	CASSPGSSGELFF	TGTGCCAGCAGCCCAGGTTCAAGCGGGGAGCTGTTTTTT
TRBV9	TRBJ1-1	.	TRBD1	CASSPGGQGGPEAFF	TGTGCCAGCAGCCCCGGTGGGCAGGGGGGCCCTGAAGCTTTCTTT
TRBV20-1	TRBJ2-1	.	TRBD2	CSASGVLASGEGEQFF	TGCAGTGCTAGCGGGGTGTTGGCTAGCGGAGAAGGGGAGCAGTTCTTC
TRBV12-3/TRBV12-4	TRBJ1-5	many	.	CASSFRSENQPQHF	TGTGCCAGCAGTTTTCGCAGCGAAAATCAGCCCCAGCATTTT
TRBV5-4	TRBJ2-7	many	.	CASSYRGGEQYF	TGTGCCAGCAGCTACAGGGGAGGCGAGCAGTACTTC
TRBV7-9	TRBJ2-7	few	TRBD2	CASRQTRDYSYEQYF	TGTGCCAGCAGACAGACACGGGACTACTCCTACGAGCAGTACTTC
TRBV29-1	TRBJ1-5	many	.	CSVELGPPSGQPQHF	TGCAGCGTTGAGCTTGGCCCCCCCTCAGGTCAGCCCCAGCATTTT
TRBV9	TRBJ1-1	few	.	CASSAFEQGRPLENTEAFF	TGTGCCAGCAGCGCGTTCGAACAGGGACGGCCCCTAGAGAACACTGAAGCTTTCTTT
TRBV5-1	TRBJ2-7	many	.	CASSLAPGEQYF	TGCGCCAGCAGCTTGGCTCCGGGAGAGCAGTACTTC
TRBV6-5	TRBJ2-7	few	TRBD1	CASSYNLGQSPYEQYF	TGTGCCAGCAGTTACAACCTGGGACAGTCACCCTACGAGCAGTACTTC
TRBV28	TRBJ1-5	many	.	CASSTTVTQHF	TGTGCCAGCAGTACCACAGTGACCCAGCATTTT
TRBV5-1	TRBJ1-1	.	TRBD1	CAGSLEGPGQGARDTEALF	TGCGCCGGCAGCTTGGAAGGGCCGGGACAGGGGGCTCGGGACACTGAAGCTCTCTTT
TRBV9	TRBJ1-2	.	.	CASSVGRNYGYTF	TGTGCCAGCAGCGTAGGCAGGAACTATGGCTACACCTTC
TRBV24-1	TRBJ2-2	many	.	CATSDSLPGLAGELFF	TGTGCCACCAGTGATTCCTTGCCCGGATTGGCCGGGGAGCTGTTTTTT
TRBV2	TRBJ1-1	few	.	CASSRGVQHTEAFF	TGTGCCAGCAGCCGCGGGGTGCAGCACACTGAAGCTTTCTTT
TRBV29-1	TRBJ2-7	.	TRBD1	CSVETQGFPYEQYF	TGCAGCGTTGAAACACAGGGGTTTCCCTACGAGCAGTACTTC
TRBV29-1	TRBJ2-3	many	.	CSVDFNNWITDTQYF	TGCAGCGTTGATTTTAATAACTGGATCACAGATACGCAGTATTTT
TRBV27	TRBJ2-3	.	TRBD2	CASSSAGTFLYTQYF	TGTGCCAGCAGTTCAGCGGGGACCTTTTTATATACGCAGTATTTT
TRBV7-9	TRBJ2-7	many	.	CASGRSYEQYF	TGTGCCAGCGGGCGGAGCTACGAGCAGTACTTC
TRBV29-1	TRBJ2-3	many	.	CSVEVGSTDTQYF	TGCAGCGTTGAAGTCGGCAGCACAGATACGCAGTATTTT
TRBV9	TRBJ2-7	many	.	CASSPGGSSYEQYF	TGTGCCAGCTCACCAGGGGGGAGCTCCTACGAGCAGTACTTC
TRBV4-1	TRBJ2-7	few	.	CASSQVGGGRDEQYF	TGCGCCAGCAGCCAAGTTGGAGGGGGCCGTGACGAGCAGTACTTC
TRBV29-1	TRBJ2-7	few	.	CSVDGNRDTEQYF	TGCAGCGTTGATGGTAACCGGGACACCGAGCAGTACTTC
TRBV27	TRBJ1-1	few	.	CASARGQLTEAFF	TGTGCCAGCGCAAGAGGACAGTTGACTGAAGCTTTCTTT
TRBV7-2	TRBJ2-7	many	TRBD1	CASSHGTGPYEQYF	TGTGCCAGCAGCCACGGGACAGGACCGTACGAGCAGTACTTC
TRBV28	TRBJ2-7	many	.	CASSFGPNTYEQYF	TGTGCCAGCAGTTTCGGCCCAAATACCTACGAGCAGTACTTC
TRBV21-1	TRBJ2-6	few	.	CASSKDHSGANVLTF	TGTGCCAGCAGCAAAGACCATTCTGGGGCCAACGTCCTGACTTTC
TRBV12-5	TRBJ1-5	many	.	CASGVNQPQHF	TGTGCTAGTGGTGTCAATCAGCCCCAGCATTTT
TRBV6-5	TRBJ2-5	.	TRBD2	CASRPSGGEETQYF	TGTGCCAGCAGGCCTAGCGGGGGGGAGGAGACCCAGTACTTC
TRBV10-2	TRBJ1-3	many	.	CANGYRKSFSGNTIYF	TGCGCCAACGGATACAGAAAGAGCTTCTCTGGAAACACCATATATTTT
TRBV27	TRBJ1-5	few	TRBD1	CASSTIGTVGVQPQHF	TGTGCCAGCAGTACCATAGGGACAGTTGGGGTTCAGCCCCAGCATTTT
TRBV29-1	TRBJ2-1	.	TRBD2	CSVAIPGLAGGTSYNEQFF	TGCAGCGTTGCTATTCCCGGGCTAGCGGGGGGTACCTCCTACAATGAGCAGTTCTTC
TRBV4-1	TRBJ2-6	few	TRBD1	CASRIQGAGANVLTF	TGCGCCAGCAGGATCCAGGGGGCAGGGGCCAACGTCCTGACTTTC
TRBV6-5	TRBJ1-1	.	.	CASSYGQLSTEAFF	TGTGCCAGCAGTTACGGCCAATTGTCAACTGAAGCTTTCTTT
TRBV7-9	TRBJ2-5	.	TRBD1	CASSSVPGQGPETQYF	TGTGCCAGCAGCTCCGTCCCGGGACAGGGACCAGAGACCCAGTACTTC
TRBV4-1	TRBJ2-7	few	.	CASSQEPGVYEQYF	TGCGCCAGCAGCCAAGAACCAGGGGTGTACGAGCAGTACTTC
TRBV12-3/TRBV12-4	TRBJ1-1	many	TRBD1	CATRYQDRAFMNTEAFF	TGTGCCACCCGCTACCAGGACAGGGCCTTCATGAACACTGAAGCTTTCTTT
TRBV6-6	TRBJ2-3	once	TRBD2	CASSSGTSGSLLTDTQYF	TGTGCCAGCAGTTCCGGGACTAGCGGGAGCCTCCTCACAGATACGCAGTATTTT
TRBV27	TRBJ2-4	.	TRBD1	CASSQWTGEAKNIQYF	TGTGCCAGCAGTCAATGGACAGGAGAGGCCAAAAACATTCAGTACTTC
TRBV28	TRBJ2-5	.	.	CASSFRVPVQETQYF	TGTGCCAGCAGTTTTCGGGTCCCGGTCCAAGAGACCCAGTACTTC
TRBV3-1	TRBJ2-2	.	.	CASSQDVDTGELFF	TGTGCCAGCAGCCAAGACGTTGACACCGGGGAGCTGTTTTTT
TRBV4-3	TRBJ1-2	.	.	CASSQDGGGNYYGYTF	TGCGCCAGCAGCCAAGATGGTGGCGGAAATTACTATGGCTACACCTTC
TRBV5-1	TRBJ1-2	few	TRBD1	CASSLERQGNYGYTF	TGCGCCAGCAGCTTGGAGCGACAGGGGAACTATGGCTACACCTTC
TRBV7-2	TRBJ2-3	few	TRBD2	CASSWRGLAGGDTQYF	TGTGCCAGCAGCTGGAGAGGGTTAGCGGGGGGGGATACGCAGTATTTT
TRBV28	TRBJ2-1	few	TRBD2	CASRQLAGAYNEQFF	TGTGCCAGCAGACAACTAGCGGGAGCCTACAATGAGCAGTTCTTC
TRBV6-6	TRBJ1-1	many	.	CASIRSGDTEAFF	TGTGCCAGCATTCGCTCGGGGGACACTGAAGCTTTCTTT